This T cell receptor beta chain was profiled in a study of T cells in Graves' hyperthyroidism and ophthalmopathy. Study-level findings and limits: A 13 V-J signature model discriminated ophthalmopathy versus stable hyperthyroidism. Most thyroid clonotypes with frequency above 0.001 were detected in blood. Median prediction lead before ophthalmopathy onset was six to eight months with the model.

Amplification yielded TCR beta CDR3 regions, with RNA transcripts as the source. The HTBI set primed first-round TCR CDR3 RT-PCR. TCRdb recomputed calls from the multiplex PCR reads with MiXCR, one row per CDR3 protein. The sample has about 700,000 distinct CDR3 sequences, about 45% seen once. Clinical symptoms, serum thyroxine and TRAb, thyroid ultrasound and orbital computed tomography were used for the diagnoses. The CDR3 consists of 15 residues. V lost 1 base to trimming and J lost 7 bases, with 11 bases between them. Germline CDR1 and CDR2: SGHVS and FQNEAQ. This clonotype was recorded at least ten times. The antigen remains unidentified.

The rearrangement uses TRBV7-8 and TRBJ1-6; perhaps TRBD1 as D (6 bases). The clonotype comes from an adult man with Graves' disease, either hyperthyroidism or ophthalmopathy (not recorded which). Sequenced material: peripheral blood or thyroid tissue (not recorded which). CDR3 amino acids: CASSLVQGNNSPLHF. The CDR3, as DNA: TGTGCCAGCAGCTTAGTTCAGGGGAACAATTCACCCCTCCACTTT.